This T cell receptor (beta chain) was sequenced for a study of CD8+ T cells in alopecia areata (dated by TCRdb to 2017 to 2018). About the investigation overall: Treated patients were enrolled in an open-label pilot trial of oral tofacitinib, 5 to 10 mg twice daily, for moderate-to-severe alopecia areata. Patients stayed on tofacitinib for 6 to 18 months and then had 6 months of follow-up off drug so that delayed response and recurrence could be assessed. Disease severity in treated patients was measured with the SALT score, which quantifies the percentage of affected scalp surface area. The study used high-throughput TCRbeta sequencing to examine T cell clonal expansion in alopecia areata, in both the C3H/HeJ mouse model and human patients. In humans, TCRbeta sequencing was performed on scalp tissue and on sorted CD4+ and CD8+ peripheral blood T cells from healthy controls and from patients with patchy or totalis/universalis alopecia areata. Biopsies were taken from tofacitinib-treated patients at baseline and at 4 and 24 weeks of treatment, and a later scalp biopsy was taken in several of the tofacitinib-treated patients. Clonality in the scalp was compared among normal scalp (n=4), patchy alopecia areata scalp (n=8), and alopecia totalis/universalis scalp (n=8). RNA came from the PAXgene miRNA kit for fixed scalp, the miRNeasy kit for PBMCs, and the RNeasy kit for mouse skin. Amplification of TCRbeta CDR3 regions was done by immunoSEQ multiplex PCR using 35 Vbeta forward primers and 13 Jbeta reverse primers. Study-wide conclusions, independent of this receptor: Compared with normal scalp, lesional scalp, particularly in alopecia totalis/universalis, had higher clonality and more expanded CD8+ clones, which suggests antigenic drive. Compared with mice, TCR sequences shared between patients were less clear, possibly partly because of HLA diversity across the patient population. Scalp clonality and the number of expanded CD8+ clones among the top 100 scalp clones were significantly decreased by tofacitinib. During tofacitinib treatment, many expanded lesional clones stuck around in both scalp and blood, and this persistence may partly explain why relapse happens after treatment is stopped. The treated cohort was small, with a single nonresponder, so links between baseline CD8+ expansion and response need larger studies. Resident alphabeta T cells in normal human skin are also sequenced, complicating scalp TCR repertoire analysis, unlike mouse skin dominated by gammadelta T cells.

According to the germline V gene, CDR1 reads SGHAT and CDR2 reads FQNNGV. Including the terminal cysteine and phenylalanine, the CDR3 comprises 12 residues. Just the 36-base CDR3 DNA is kept, in frame starting at base 1. V is pared back by 2 bases and J by 9 bases, with 11 bases lying between the germline termini. The method behind the library was the immunoSEQ multiplex PCR assay. RNA was extracted from all samples and reverse transcribed into cDNA, which served as template for TCR sequencing. First-strand cDNA was synthesized using SuperScript III with a 2:1 mix of oligo-dT and random hexamers. A synthetic immune receptor repertoire was used to gauge amplification bias, and whatever bias remained was removed computationally. As for the original processing: After raw reads were preprocessed to remove errors, the CDR3 was defined following IMGT conventions as running from the conserved cysteine to phenylalanine. Clonality was computed as 1 minus the Shannon entropy, with the entropy normalized by log2 of the number of productive unique TCRs. Whether each scalp clone was CD4 or CD8 was inferred by checking scalp TCRbeta sequences against the CD4 and CD8 repertoires from sorted blood. Sourced from immuneACCESS, this table was stored by TCRdb with only in-frame sequences that have V and J called. A share of the clones is absent; for the studies checked, an unresolved V gene accounts for under half, and the remainder has no known explanation. The D gene and trimming were derived from the DNA, and the V and J assignments and clone size from that table. Within this sample are 150,000 to 250,000 clones, with approximately 60% of them counted one time only. The ten largest clonotypes hold approximately 3.3% of the sample.

The table lists this clone with a few counts. What this receptor recognizes is not known. No qualities accompany the bases; no much larger clone lies one base away. The intended sense of this specimen's time point label: about 4 weeks on oral tofacitinib. The treatment or condition label on this specimen signifies: oral pan-JAK inhibitor, 5-10 mg twice daily. From alopecia areata patients, peripheral blood was collected along with lesional scalp punch biopsies. PBMCs were separated by density centrifugation and stained for CD3, CD4 and CD8, after which CD4+ and CD8+ T cells were sorted on a FACSAria.

This material consisted of CD4+ T cells sorted from blood, taken at week 4, from a patient treated with tofacitinib. The TCR was taken from a human donor with alopecia areata. The rearrangement joined TRBV11-2 to TRBJ2-7, with no confidently assigned D gene. The DNA is as follows: TGTGCCAGCAGCTTACTTCCCGCCGGGCAGTACTTC. This is translated as CASSLLPAGQYF.